The rows below give T cell receptor beta chains drawn from one sample of a study of CD8+ T cells in alopecia areata. Here immunoSEQ multiplex PCR was the method, and the copy in TCRdb shows in-frame clones only, minus some. The table lists under 250,000 clones, approximately 52% of them singletons. Sequencing was performed on CD4+ T cells sorted from blood, taken at week 0. Receptor source: a human donor with alopecia areata. The CDR3 runs from the conserved cysteine through the conserved F or W. A D gene is named only where the DNA matches it firmly. Not every row has a clone size; where given, it reads once, few, many or a size class.

>.|TRBJ2-7|TRBV29-1|TRBD2
CSALERGASYEQYF
TGCAGCGCCCTTGAGCGGGGGGCCTCCTACGAGCAGTACTTC
>few|TRBJ2-3|TRBV5-1|TRBD1
CASSPGQASTDTQYF
TGCGCCAGCAGCCCCGGACAGGCTAGCACAGATACGCAGTATTTT
>.|TRBJ2-5|TRBV5-6|.
CASSLERRGLQTQYF
TGTGCCAGCAGCTTGGAACGGAGAGGGTTACAGACCCAGTACTTC
>.|TRBJ2-4|TRBV6-5|TRBD2
CASRSLAGGDIQYF
TGTGCCAGCAGATCCCTAGCGGGAGGGGACATTCAGTACTTC
>once|TRBJ1-5|TRBV30|.
CAWRRGSNQPQHF
TGTGCCTGGAGAAGGGGTAGCAATCAGCCCCAGCATTTT
>.|TRBJ1-2|TRBV5-4|.
CASSSRYPGLKDYGYTF
TGTGCCAGCAGCTCGCGTTACCCCGGACTGAAGGACTATGGCTACACCTTC
>.|TRBJ1-2|TRBV29-1|.
CSVEHRTAGYTF
TGCAGCGTTGAACATCGGACGGCTGGCTACACCTTC
>few|TRBJ1-1|TRBV29-1|.
CSVGWTENTEAFF
TGCAGCGTTGGGTGGACAGAGAACACTGAAGCTTTCTTT
>few|TRBJ2-5|TRBV5-1|.
CASSLTSGLLQETQYF
TGCGCCAGCAGCTTGACCAGCGGACTCCTCCAAGAGACCCAGTACTTC
>.|TRBJ2-1|TRBV11-2|.
CASSRRGEGGHEQFF
TGTGCCAGCAGCCGCAGGGGGGAAGGGGGCCATGAGCAGTTCTTC
>.|TRBJ2-1|TRBV6-5|TRBD1
CASSPSRQGAGEQFF
TGTGCCAGCAGTCCCAGTCGGCAGGGGGCCGGTGAGCAGTTCTTC
>.|TRBJ2-7|TRBV5-6|.
CASSLTARRGYEQYF
TGTGCCAGCAGCTTGACTGCCAGACGGGGCTACGAGCAGTACTTC
>few|TRBJ2-2|TRBV2|.
CASSEARSSVNTGELFF
TGTGCCAGCAGTGAAGCGCGGTCGTCGGTTAACACCGGGGAGCTGTTTTTT
>.|TRBJ1-6|TRBV5-4|TRBD1
CASSLGQNLNSPLHF
TGTGCCAGCAGCCTGGGACAGAACTTGAATTCACCCCTCCACTTT
>.|TRBJ2-4|TRBV7-2|.
CASSLMGFSSIQYF
TGTGCCAGCAGCTTAATGGGGTTTTCGAGCATTCAGTACTTC
>.|TRBJ1-6|TRBV29-1|.
CSVEFGEGSPLHF
TGCAGCGTTGAATTCGGGGAGGGGTCACCCCTCCACTTT